This TCR beta chain is drawn from a study of post-analysis software for immune sequencing data. Study summary: Several disease courses (relapsing-remitting, secondary progressive and progressive-relapsing) of multiple sclerosis were included. The study, taken as a whole, reports: Significantly lower normalized Chao1 diversity was found in patients with multiple sclerosis relative to controls. Five or six TRBV segments were significantly more frequent in patients than in controls. TRBV5-6, TRBV5-1 and TRBV20-1 were among these segments.

Concerning this clonotype itself: Its specificity is unknown.

The CDR3 consists of 15 residues. Germline loops: CDR1 DFQATT, CDR2 SNEGSKA (reference sequence). V shed 6 bases and J shed 6 bases, with 22 bases lying between them. cDNA libraries of TCR beta carried unique molecular identifiers. The T cell input of about 0.85 to 10 million gave about half a million cDNA molecules. TCRdb reanalysed the PCR reads using MiXCR and keeps one entry per CDR3 protein. The repertoire holds under 900,000 distinct CDR3 sequences, with approximately 57% as singletons. Sequenced sample: blood. The sequence was collected from a girl aged 5-17 years with multiple sclerosis. The V and J genes are TRBV20-1 and TRBJ2-3, with D maybe TRBD2 (5 bases). The CDR3 is CSAPSSSPKVDTQYF. The DNA for the CDR3 is TGCAGTGCCCCCTCGTCTAGCCCAAAGGTGGATACGCAGTATTTT.